This is a list of T cell receptor beta chains from one sample in a study of blood T cell repertoires in COVID-19. Libraries were prepared by immunoSEQ multiplex PCR; TCRdb keeps only in-frame clonotypes and omits some of them. Among 95,000 to 150,000 clones listed, around 91% were seen once. The material sequenced was peripheral blood. The origin of the receptors is a woman aged 60-75 years with COVID-19, enrolled during active disease. Each CDR3 is given with its conserved first and last residue. The order of the fields is V gene, J gene, D gene, clone size, CDR3 DNA, CDR3 protein. A D gene is named only where the DNA matches it firmly. Clone size, where shown, is once, few, many, or a class for clones that have expanded.

TRBV29-1	TRBJ2-7	TRBD2	once	TGCAGCTGCGGGGGGACACCATACGAGCAGTACTTC	CSCGGTPYEQYF
TRBV19	TRBJ1-1	NA	NA	TGTGCCAGTAGTTCGACAGGGAACACTGAAGCTTTCTTT	CASSSTGNTEAFF
TRBV19	TRBJ2-5	NA	NA	TGTGCCAGTAGTAGAAGGGGCCCTGGAGAGACCCAGTACTTC	CASSRRGPGETQYF
TRBV19	TRBJ2-7	TRBD2	NA	TGTGCCAGTAGTACCGGGGGAGGGAGGCCGTACGAGCAGTACTTC	CASSTGGGRPYEQYF
TRBV18	TRBJ1-5	TRBD1	NA	TGTGCCAGCTCACCACCAAGACAGGGGGCATTAATTGGCAATCAGCCCCAGCATTTT	CASSPPRQGALIGNQPQHF
TRBV19	TRBJ1-6	TRBD1	once	TGTGCCAGTAGTAAGGACAGGGTCCAGAATTCACCCCTCCACTTT	CASSKDRVQNSPLHF
TRBV7-8	TRBJ2-3	TRBD2	NA	TGTGCCAGCAGCCAGCTAGCGGGGGTTGAAACTAGCACAGATACGCAGTATTTT	CASSQLAGVETSTDTQYF
TRBV6-2/TRBV6-3	TRBJ2-7	TRBD1	NA	TGTGCCAGCAGTTACGGGGGACAGTCCTACGAGCAGTACTTC	CASSYGGQSYEQYF
TRBV4-3	TRBJ1-4	TRBD1	NA	TGCGCCAGCAGCCCATTTCTACAGGGGGCCACTAATGAAAAACTGTTTTTT	CASSPFLQGATNEKLFF
TRBV19	TRBJ1-1	NA	NA	TGTGCCAGTAGTATAGATTCGCCGGGAGAGGGCACTGAAGCTTTCTTT	CASSIDSPGEGTEAFF
TRBV19	TRBJ1-2	TRBD1	NA	TGTGCCAGTAGTATTGTCCGGGACAGTCTCTATGGCTACACCTTC	CASSIVRDSLYGYTF
TRBV11-2	TRBJ2-1	TRBD1	NA	TGTGCCAGCAGTAAAACAGGGGGAGGCTCCTACAATGAGCAGTTCTTC	CASSKTGGGSYNEQFF
TRBV5-1	TRBJ2-5	NA	NA	TGCGCCAGCAGCTTCGGCAGGCTCCAAGAGACCCAGTACTTC	CASSFGRLQETQYF
TRBV3-1/TRBV3-2	TRBJ2-3	NA	NA	TGTGCCAGCAGCCAAGATCCCGGGTCAGATACGCAGTATTTT	CASSQDPGSDTQYF
TRBV6-1	TRBJ1-4	NA	NA	TGTGCCAGCAGTGAAGCGGTAGGGGCTAATGAAAAACTGTTTTTT	CASSEAVGANEKLFF
TRBV4-3	TRBJ2-2	NA	NA	TGCGCCAGCAGCCAAGATTTCCCCGTTAACAGGGGAGGGAACACCGGGGAGCTGTTTTTT	CASSQDFPVNRGGNTGELFF
TRBV5-4	TRBJ2-5	NA	NA	TGTGCCAGCAGCTTGGTTGGGACAAAGAGCCAAGAGACCCAGTACTTC	CASSLVGTKSQETQYF
TRBV19	TRBJ1-1	NA	medium-sized	TGTGCCAGTAGTTTCCGCCCCGGCGGGAACACTGAAGCTTTCTTT	CASSFRPGGNTEAFF
TRBV19	TRBJ1-2	NA	NA	TGTGCCAGTAGTATATTTGGGCCGCGCTATGGCTACACCTTC	CASSIFGPRYGYTF
TRBV9	TRBJ2-2	TRBD2	NA	TGTGCCAGCAGCGTAGGGACTAGCGGGGATAGTTACACCGGGGAGCTGTTTTTT	CASSVGTSGDSYTGELFF
TRBV9	TRBJ1-1	NA	NA	TGTGCCAGCAGCCCCCTGGAGGGGGAAGCTTTCTTT	CASSPLEGEAFF
TRBV21-1	TRBJ1-2	NA	NA	TGTGCCAGCGGAGTACAGGGGTGTAATCGGTATGGCTACACCTTC	CASGVQGCNRYGYTF
TRBV7-3	TRBJ2-5	NA	NA	TGTGCCAGCAGCCCTCGCGGCCTCAAAGAGACCCAGTACTTC	CASSPRGLKETQYF
TRBV2	TRBJ2-3	TRBD2	once	TGTGCCAGCAGTAGAGCGGGACCCGGGACAGATACGCAGTATTTT	CASSRAGPGTDTQYF
TRBV27	TRBJ2-4	TRBD1	NA	TGTGCCAGCAGTTCAACCCCTCCAGGGGGCCTCATAGCCAAAAACATTCAGTACTTC	CASSSTPPGGLIAKNIQYF
TRBV13	TRBJ2-5	TRBD2	NA	TGTGCCAGCAGCAACTGGACTAGCGGGTCGGAGACCCAGTACTTC	CASSNWTSGSETQYF
TRBV6-5	TRBJ2-7	NA	NA	TGTGCCAGCAGTAGGCAAGCGCGGGTGTCCTACGAGCAGTACTTC	CASSRQARVSYEQYF
TRBV7-9	TRBJ2-7	TRBD2	NA	TGTGCCAGCAGCCACCCCCCCCTGGGAGTAGCGGGGGACGAGCAGTACTTC	CASSHPPLGVAGDEQYF
TRBV6-5	TRBJ2-2	NA	NA	TGTGCCAGCAGTTACTCGAGTGTATTCTCCACCGGGGAGCTGTTTTTT	CASSYSSVFSTGELFF
TRBV7-2	TRBJ1-2	NA	NA	TGTGCCAGCAGCTTAGTTCAGGGGTCGGGCTATGGCTACACCTTC	CASSLVQGSGYGYTF
TRBV7-3	TRBJ2-1	TRBD2	NA	TGTGCCAGCAGCTTAATTCTAGCGGGGAACAATGAGCAGTTCTTC	CASSLILAGNNEQFF
TRBV5-1	TRBJ1-3	NA	NA	TGCGCCAGCAGCTTAGAGGGACTATCTGGAAACACCATATATTTT	CASSLEGLSGNTIYF
TRBV19	TRBJ1-2	NA	NA	TGTGCCACTAGGAGTCCATATGGCTACACCTTC	CATRSPYGYTF
TRBV18	TRBJ1-2	NA	NA	TGTGCCAGCTCACCGCCGGGGAGGCAGCCAGGCTACACCTTC	CASSPPGRQPGYTF
TRBV5-1	TRBJ2-7	TRBD1	NA	TGCGCCAGCAGCTTCTCACAGGGGGAGCAGTACTTC	CASSFSQGEQYF
TRBV7-3	TRBJ2-3	NA	NA	TGTGCCAGCAGCCTCGACCCAGGGGCAGATACGCAGTATTTT	CASSLDPGADTQYF
TRBV19	TRBJ2-7	TRBD2	NA	TGTGCCAGTACTGGGGGAGGGCGAGACGAGCAGTACTTC	CASTGGGRDEQYF
TRBV3-1/TRBV3-2	TRBJ2-1	TRBD2	NA	TGTGCCAGCAGCCACCGGGCGGGGGACAATGAGCAGTTCTTC	CASSHRAGDNEQFF
TRBV5-4	TRBJ2-3	TRBD2	NA	TGTGCCAGCAGCCCCCGCGGCGGGGGGGCATACGATACGCAGTATTTT	CASSPRGGGAYDTQYF
TRBV30	TRBJ2-5	NA	NA	TGTGCCTGGAGGGTCGGCGGGGTTGAGACCCAGTACTTC	CAWRVGGVETQYF
TRBV6-1	TRBJ2-5	NA	NA	TGTGCCAGCAGTGGGGAAAACCTGCCCGGGGAAGAGACCCAGTACTTC	CASSGENLPGEETQYF
TRBV5-8	TRBJ1-1	TRBD1	once	TGTGCCAGCAGCCCGACAGGGGTGAACACTGAAGCTTTCTTT	CASSPTGVNTEAFF
TRBV27	TRBJ2-1	NA	NA	TGTGCCAGCACAAAAAACAATGAGCAGTTCTTC	CASTKNNEQFF
TRBV6-6	TRBJ1-5	NA	NA	TGTGCCGCCCTACGAGGGTTCAATCAGCCCCAGCATTTT	CAALRGFNQPQHF
TRBV4-2	TRBJ2-7	NA	NA	TGTGCCAGCAGCCAGCAAAAGACGGGGGGCGATCCCTACGAGCAGTACTTC	CASSQQKTGGDPYEQYF
TRBV5-1	TRBJ2-5	NA	NA	TGCGCCAGCAGCTTGGGTGGGGGGGCCACAGAGACCCAGTACTTC	CASSLGGGATETQYF
TRBV27	TRBJ1-1	NA	NA	TGTGCCAGCAGTCAGACAGCCGTGAACACTGAAGCTTTCTTT	CASSQTAVNTEAFF
TRBV9	TRBJ1-1	TRBD1	NA	TGTGCCAGCAGCGGCTGGACAGGGGGCTACACTGAAGCTTTCTTT	CASSGWTGGYTEAFF
TRBV24-1	TRBJ2-3	NA	NA	TGTGCCACCAGTGAAGGGGACTTGACAGCCACAGATACGCAGTATTTT	CATSEGDLTATDTQYF
TRBV11-2	TRBJ1-6	TRBD1	NA	TGTGCCACTAACAGGGGCAATTCACCCCTCCACTTT	CATNRGNSPLHF